The rows below give T cell receptor beta chains drawn from one sample of a study of blood T cell repertoires in COVID-19. The protocol was immunoSEQ multiplex PCR, while the TCRdb copy is restricted to in-frame clones and leaves out a portion. The repertoire holds approximately 63,000 clones, with approximately 86% as singletons. Sample: peripheral blood. These TCRs come from a woman of 80 years or more with active COVID-19. Each CDR3 is given with its conserved first and last residue. A D gene is named only where the DNA matches it firmly. A clone size is listed for some rows: how often the clone was seen (once, few, many), or a class if it is expanded.

size: NA
J: TRBJ2-3
V: TRBV5-1
D: TRBD2
CDR3: CASSPAGGPLAGADTQYF
DNA: TGCGCCAGCAGTCCGGCGGGGGGGCCCCTAGCAGGCGCAGATACGCAGTATTTT

size: NA
J: TRBJ2-1
V: TRBV6-5
D: TRBD2
CDR3: CASSYPSGGAVNEQFF
DNA: TGTGCCAGCAGTTACCCAAGCGGGGGGGCCGTCAATGAGCAGTTCTTC

size: NA
J: TRBJ1-2
V: TRBV2
D: TRBD1
CDR3: CASRYRGALYGYTF
DNA: TGTGCCAGCAGGTACAGGGGGGCCCTCTATGGCTACACCTTC

size: NA
J: TRBJ2-5
V: TRBV7-2
D: NA
CDR3: CASSPDRIQETQYF
DNA: TGTGCCAGCAGCCCCGACAGGATCCAAGAGACCCAGTACTTC

size: NA
J: TRBJ2-7
V: TRBV19
D: NA
CDR3: CASARGPGVSEQYF
DNA: TGTGCCAGTGCCAGGGGTCCCGGGGTGAGCGAGCAGTACTTC

size: NA
J: TRBJ1-4
V: TRBV10-3
D: NA
CDR3: CAISEIGGDEKLFF
DNA: TGTGCCATCAGTGAGATAGGGGGAGATGAAAAACTGTTTTTT

size: NA
J: TRBJ2-3
V: TRBV5-5
D: NA
CDR3: CASSFIGGGQTDTQYF
DNA: TGTGCCAGCAGCTTTATTGGCGGGGGCCAGACAGATACGCAGTATTTT

size: NA
J: TRBJ2-1
V: TRBV18
D: TRBD2
CDR3: CASSPPGRDGEQFF
DNA: TGTGCCAGCTCACCACCGGGGAGGGATGGGGAGCAGTTCTTC

size: NA
J: TRBJ2-1
V: TRBV19
D: NA
CDR3: CASTDLLGAHNEQFF
DNA: TGTGCCAGTACGGACCTCTTGGGGGCACACAATGAGCAGTTCTTC

size: NA
J: TRBJ2-5
V: TRBV3-1/TRBV3-2
D: NA
CDR3: CASSRPWGGAEETQYF
DNA: TGTGCCAGCAGCCGCCCCTGGGGGGGGGCGGAGGAGACCCAGTACTTC

size: NA
J: TRBJ1-5
V: TRBV15
D: NA
CDR3: CATSKEPGRQPQHF
DNA: TGTGCCACCAGCAAAGAGCCTGGGCGACAGCCCCAGCATTTT

size: NA
J: TRBJ2-3
V: TRBV7-6
D: TRBD2
CDR3: CASNGGGTDTQYF
DNA: TGTGCCAGTAACGGGGGGGGCACAGATACGCAGTATTTT

size: NA
J: TRBJ1-5
V: TRBV5-1
D: TRBD1
CDR3: CASSLGTGGQPQHF
DNA: TGCGCCAGCAGCCTCGGGACAGGGGGTCAGCCCCAGCATTTT

size: NA
J: TRBJ2-7
V: TRBV7-6
D: NA
CDR3: CASSLNRAYEQYF
DNA: TGTGCCAGCAGCTTAAACAGGGCGTACGAGCAGTACTTC

size: NA
J: TRBJ2-1
V: TRBV5-1
D: TRBD2
CDR3: CASSLRTSGGDYNEQFF
DNA: TGCGCCAGCAGCTTGCGGACTAGCGGGGGGGATTACAATGAGCAGTTCTTC

size: once
J: TRBJ2-1
V: TRBV29-1
D: TRBD2
CDR3: CSVVRGGTEQFF
DNA: TGCAGCGTTGTGCGGGGGGGGACTGAGCAGTTCTTC

size: NA
J: TRBJ1-3
V: TRBV4-2
D: NA
CDR3: CASSQAQASGNTIYF
DNA: TGTGCCAGCAGCCAAGCACAGGCCTCTGGAAACACCATATATTTT

size: NA
J: TRBJ2-1
V: TRBV5-4
D: TRBD2
CDR3: CASSPLAGGSYNEQFF
DNA: TGTGCCAGCAGCCCACTAGCGGGGGGCTCCTACAATGAGCAGTTCTTC

size: NA
J: TRBJ2-2
V: TRBV4-2
D: NA
CDR3: CASRKSATGELFF
DNA: TGTGCCAGCAGGAAAAGCGCCACCGGGGAGCTGTTTTTT

size: NA
J: TRBJ1-2
V: TRBV28
D: NA
CDR3: CASSTGINYGYTF
DNA: TGTGCCAGCTCCACAGGGATAAACTATGGCTACACCTTC

size: NA
J: TRBJ2-3
V: TRBV18
D: NA
CDR3: CASSLRTFTDTQYF
DNA: TGTGCCAGCTCACTCCGGACTTTTACAGATACGCAGTATTTT

size: NA
J: TRBJ2-3
V: TRBV7-2
D: TRBD1
CDR3: CASSSRGPGSTDTQYF
DNA: TGTGCCAGCAGCTCCAGGGGGCCGGGATCCACAGATACGCAGTATTTT

size: NA
J: TRBJ1-5
V: TRBV7-8
D: TRBD1
CDR3: CASSSFRDSYQPQHF
DNA: TGTGCCAGCAGCTCCTTTCGGGACAGCTATCAGCCCCAGCATTTT

size: NA
J: TRBJ2-5
V: TRBV5-1
D: TRBD2
CDR3: CASSFGPPTSAETQYF
DNA: TGCGCCAGCAGCTTTGGCCCCCCGACTAGCGCAGAGACCCAGTACTTC

size: once
J: TRBJ1-1
V: TRBV11-2
D: NA
CDR3: CASSFSLNTEAFF
DNA: TGTGCCAGCAGCTTTTCTTTGAACACTGAAGCTTTCTTT

size: NA
J: TRBJ2-3
V: TRBV6-6
D: TRBD2
CDR3: CASRHTGTSGTDTQYF
DNA: TGTGCCAGCAGACACACGGGGACTAGCGGCACAGATACGCAGTATTTT

size: NA
J: TRBJ1-2
V: TRBV7-8
D: NA
CDR3: CASSTRGLGGNYGYTF
DNA: TGTGCCAGCAGCACCCGTGGGTTGGGGGGGAACTATGGCTACACCTTC

size: NA
J: TRBJ2-3
V: TRBV29-1
D: TRBD1
CDR3: CSVEDRPDTQYF
DNA: TGCAGCGTTGAGGACAGGCCAGATACGCAGTATTTT

size: NA
J: TRBJ2-1
V: TRBV5-6
D: TRBD1
CDR3: CASSLGTTGGSYNEQFF
DNA: TGTGCCAGCAGCTTGGGAACGACAGGGGGCTCCTACAATGAGCAGTTCTTC

size: once
J: TRBJ2-1
V: TRBV2
D: NA
CDR3: CASSGTPGGMGEQFF
DNA: TGTGCCAGCAGCGGGACTCCAGGAGGGATGGGTGAGCAGTTCTTC

size: NA
J: TRBJ2-1
V: TRBV10-2
D: TRBD2
CDR3: CASTGTSGGALYNEQFF
DNA: TGCGCCAGCACTGGGACTAGCGGGGGGGCGTTGTACAATGAGCAGTTCTTC

size: NA
J: TRBJ1-5
V: TRBV27
D: TRBD1
CDR3: CASRPTGGANQPQHF
DNA: TGTGCCAGCAGGCCTACAGGGGGCGCGAATCAGCCCCAGCATTTT

size: once
J: TRBJ2-1
V: TRBV24-1
D: TRBD1
CDR3: CATSDTSHRGLFEQFF
DNA: TGTGCCACCAGTGATACGTCTCACAGGGGGCTCTTTGAGCAGTTCTTC

size: NA
J: TRBJ2-3
V: TRBV7-2
D: TRBD2
CDR3: CASSPTTSGTQYF
DNA: TGTGCCAGCAGCCCGACGACTAGCGGTACGCAGTATTTT

size: NA
J: TRBJ1-2
V: TRBV2
D: TRBD1
CDR3: CASSEAAGGRYGYTF
DNA: TGTGCCAGCAGTGAAGCGGCAGGGGGCAGATATGGCTACACCTTC

size: NA
J: TRBJ2-7
V: TRBV5-1
D: NA
CDR3: CASSPLPPGGEQYF
DNA: TGCGCCAGCAGCCCGTTACCCCCGGGTGGGGAGCAGTACTTC

size: NA
J: TRBJ2-5
V: TRBV11-1
D: TRBD2
CDR3: CASSLGTRGEETQYF
DNA: TGTGCCAGCAGCTTAGGTACCCGGGGGGAAGAGACCCAGTACTTC

size: NA
J: TRBJ2-7
V: TRBV4-2
D: TRBD2
CDR3: CASSHLQGASGGGSSYEQYF
DNA: TGTGCCAGCAGCCATCTCCAAGGGGCTAGCGGGGGGGGAAGCTCCTACGAGCAGTACTTC

size: NA
J: TRBJ2-1
V: TRBV5-1
D: TRBD2
CDR3: CASSRGTGAGGSSYNEQFF
DNA: TGCGCCAGCAGTCGGGGCACTGGAGCGGGGGGTAGCTCCTACAATGAGCAGTTCTTC

size: NA
J: TRBJ2-3
V: TRBV28
D: NA
CDR3: CASSFLAGTDTQYF
DNA: TGTGCCAGCAGTTTTTTAGCTGGCACAGATACGCAGTATTTT

size: NA
J: TRBJ1-5
V: TRBV2
D: TRBD1
CDR3: CASKLDRENSQPQHF
DNA: TGTGCCAGCAAATTGGACAGGGAGAACAGTCAGCCCCAGCATTTT

size: NA
J: TRBJ2-5
V: TRBV4-2
D: TRBD2
CDR3: CASSLFGAGGQETQYF
DNA: TGTGCCAGCAGCCTCTTCGGGGCGGGGGGGCAAGAGACCCAGTACTTC

size: NA
J: TRBJ2-6
V: TRBV19
D: NA
CDR3: CASSLRQLTTGANVLTF
DNA: TGTGCCAGTAGTCTAAGACAGCTTACTACTGGGGCCAACGTCCTGACTTTC

size: once
J: TRBJ2-3
V: TRBV11-2
D: TRBD2
CDR3: CASRSSGGAGTDTQYF
DNA: TGTGCCAGCAGGAGTAGCGGGGGTGCTGGCACAGATACGCAGTATTTT

size: NA
J: TRBJ1-1
V: TRBV5-6
D: TRBD1
CDR3: CASRDRGNTEAFF
DNA: TGTGCCAGCAGGGACAGGGGGAACACTGAAGCTTTCTTT